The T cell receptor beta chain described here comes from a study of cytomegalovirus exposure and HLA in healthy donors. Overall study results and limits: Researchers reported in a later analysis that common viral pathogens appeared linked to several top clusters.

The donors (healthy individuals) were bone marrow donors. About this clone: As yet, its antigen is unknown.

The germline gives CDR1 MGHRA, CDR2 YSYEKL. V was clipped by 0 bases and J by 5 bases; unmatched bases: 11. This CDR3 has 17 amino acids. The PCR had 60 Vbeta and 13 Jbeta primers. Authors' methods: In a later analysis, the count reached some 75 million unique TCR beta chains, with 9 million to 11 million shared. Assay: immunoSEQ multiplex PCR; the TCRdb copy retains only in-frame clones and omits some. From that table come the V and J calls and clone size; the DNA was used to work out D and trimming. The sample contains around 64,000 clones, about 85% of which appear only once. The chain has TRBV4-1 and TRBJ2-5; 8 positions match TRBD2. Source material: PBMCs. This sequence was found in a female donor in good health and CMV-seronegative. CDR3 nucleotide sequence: TGCGCCAGCAGCCAAGAAGGGCAGCGGGAGAATTGGGAGACCCAGTACTTC. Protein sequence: CASSQEGQRENWETQYF.